Each of the 30 T cell receptor beta chains below was sequenced from the same sample in a study of T cell changes during pregnancy in multiple sclerosis. Libraries were prepared by immunoSEQ multiplex PCR; TCRdb keeps only in-frame clonotypes and omits some of them. Found here are 90,000 to 120,000 clones, more than 85% of them singletons; the top ten hold about 3.5%. Sequencing used peripheral blood, obtained after pregnancy. The receptors come from a female donor with multiple sclerosis, enrolled in a pregnancy study.

V gene TRBV5-8 combines with J gene TRBJ1-5; TRBD1 is a possible D gene (5 bases). From germline, CDR1 is SGHTS and CDR2 YDEGEE. This CDR3 has 15 residues. V was clipped by 6 bases and J by 7 bases, with 20 bases between them. CDR3 in amino acids: CASISAGFPGQPQHF. In DNA, the CDR3 is TGTGCCAGCATCTCCGCAGGATTCCCAGGGCAGCCCCAGCATTTT.

This chain uses TRBV15 with TRBJ2-3; D not certain. V gave up 4 bases and J gave up 5 bases, with 16 bases separating them. Per germline, CDR1 LNHNV and CDR2 YYDKDF (reference sequence). The CDR3 has 15 residues. CDR3 sequence reads: CATSTLYHEEDTQYF. The DNA of the CDR3 is TGTGCCACCAGCACCCTGTACCATGAGGAAGATACGCAGTATTTT.

The CDR3 nucleotides read TGCAGCGTCCACGGGACAGGGAGGGAAAAACTGTTTTTT. This sequence encodes CSVHGTGREKLFF. V usage is TRBV29-1 and J usage is TRBJ1-4; 9 nucleotides line up with TRBD1. J gave up 8 bases and V 6 bases, and 7 bases lay outside the gene matches. The CDR3 covers 13 residues. The germline gives CDR1 SQVTM, CDR2 ANQGSEA.

The chain joins TRBV9 to TRBJ1-3; maybe TRBD1 (5 bases). Trimming stripped 0 bases from V and 7 bases from J, with 11 bases between. In germline, CDR1 is SGDLS, CDR2 YYNGEE. The CDR3 length is 14 residues. The DNA for the CDR3 is TGTGCCAGCAGCGTAGCGAGGGGAGGCAACACCATATATTTT. Residues: CASSVARGGNTIYF.

This chain links TRBV2 with TRBJ2-1; 8 bases are shared with TRBD1. V dropped 6 bases and J dropped 3; count of bases not matched to a gene: 7. The CDR3 spans 15 residues. Germline lookup yields CDR1 SNHLY and CDR2 FYNNEI. The CDR3 sequence: CASSLDRGRYNEQFF. CDR3 nucleotides: TGTGCCAGCAGCCTCGACAGGGGACGCTACAATGAGCAGTTCTTC.

The V call is TRBV7-3, the J call TRBJ2-5; 8 bases align to TRBD2. Germline CDR1 SGHTA, CDR2 FQGTGA. V lost 5 bases and J lost 5; bases outside the gene matches: 10. This CDR3 comprises 15 residues. The DNA for the CDR3 is TGTGCCAGCAGCCCCCACGGGGGGGCCACCGAGACCCAGTACTTC. It yields the protein CASSPHGGATETQYF.

On this clone: Additional DNA sequences in this sample encode the identical CDR3. The rearrangement joins TRBV6-1 to TRBJ1-3; D possibly corresponds to TRBD1 (5 bases). CDR1 is MNHNS and CDR2 is SASEGT in the germline V gene. V lost 4 bases and J 0 bases, leaving 10 bases between the germline ends. CDR3 length: 15 residues. For the CDR3, the DNA is TGTGCCAGCAGTGGGACACCATCCTCTGGAAACACCATATATTTT. Protein sequence: CASSGTPSSGNTIYF.

The V call is TRBV6-5, the J call TRBJ2-3, with 9 bases aligning to TRBD2. There are 16 residues in the CDR3. CDR1 MNHEY and CDR2 SVGAGI come from the germline V gene. The J segment lost 3 bases and the V segment lost 2 bases, leaving 6 bases of the junction unmatched. As DNA, the CDR3 is TGTGCCAGCAGTTACGGTGCGGGGGGGCGTACAGATACGCAGTATTTT. This sequence encodes CASSYGAGGRTDTQYF.

The chain links TRBV4-1 to TRBJ1-1, with a possible D match to TRBD1 (5 bases). The CDR3 covers 16 residues. Germline CDR1 is MGHRA and CDR2 is YSYEKL. Trimming cost V 1 base and J 6 bases, with 18 bases left between them. The CDR3 DNA sequence: TGCGCCAGCAGCCAAGGCCCAACGCTGGGGGGATCTGAAGCTTTCTTT. Translated: CASSQGPTLGGSEAFF.

In its sample, this clone was seen a few times. CDR3 DNA sequence: TGTGCCAGCAGAGCCGACAGGGGTGGAAATTCACCCCTCCACTTT. Translating gives CASRADRGGNSPLHF. V gene TRBV2 combines with J gene TRBJ1-6, with TRBD1 identical over 8 bases. Germline CDR1 reads SNHLY; CDR2 reads FYNNEI. V lost 6 bases and J lost 7; bases outside the gene matches: 8. This CDR3 is 15 amino acids long.

This clone has a single count. The chain is built from TRBV7-9 and TRBJ2-3; no clear D gene. The CDR3 consists of 12 residues. Trimming pared 5 bases from V and 0 bases from J, leaving 3 bases between. Per germline, CDR1 SEHNR and CDR2 FQNEAQ (reference sequence). The CDR3 bases are TGTGCCAGCAGCCCTAGCACAGATACGCAGTATTTT. Translation gives CASSPSTDTQYF.

The V call is TRBV7-8, the J call TRBJ2-1, with D possibly TRBD1 on 6 matching bases. Germline V gene data show CDR1 as SGHVS and CDR2 as FQNEAQ. The CDR3 is made up of 15 amino acids. Between the trimmed V and J ends, which lost 3 bases and 9 bases, there was a span of 18 bases. The CDR3 loop is CASSFRTEGRAEQFF. The CDR3 DNA reads TGTGCCAGCAGCTTTAGGACAGAAGGACGGGCTGAGCAGTTCTTC.

The CDR3 sequence is CASSLGLSRDEQYF. In DNA, the CDR3 is TGTGCCAGCAGCTTGGGTCTGTCGCGGGACGAGCAGTACTTC. The genes are TRBV5-4 and TRBJ2-7, with D maybe TRBD2 (5 bases). The CDR3 has 14 amino acids. Germline CDR1 is SGHNT and CDR2 is YYREEE (reference sequence). The germline V and J ends were trimmed by 0 bases and 5 bases, with 12 bases remaining between them.

This clone was counted once. This chain uses TRBV2 with TRBJ2-7; the D is unclear. Germline assignment: CDR1 SNHLY and CDR2 FYNNEI. V dropped 7 bases and J dropped 1 base, with 8 bases sitting between them. The CDR3 contains 12 residues. Here the CDR3 reads CASNSDSYEQYF. CDR3 DNA sequence: TGTGCCAGCAACAGTGATTCCTACGAGCAGTACTTC.

This clone was picked up a small number of times. The chain is built from TRBV9 and TRBJ2-4; D not resolved. In germline, CDR1 is SGDLS, CDR2 YYNGEE. Trimming pared 4 bases from V and 7 bases from J, leaving 12 bases between. The CDR3 spans 13 residues. CDR3 DNA: TGTGCCAGCAGCCGGTCGGGTGACAACATTCAGTACTTC. Amino acids: CASSRSGDNIQYF. Full variable domain (missing parts from reference TRBV9 and TRBJ2-4): DSGVTQTPKHLITATGQRVTLRCSPRSGDLSVYWYQQSLDQGLQFLIQYYNGEERAKGNILERFSAQQFPDLHSELNLSSLELGDSALYFCASSRSGDNIQYFGAGTRLSVL.

This clone was observed a single time. The V and J genes are TRBV15 and TRBJ1-4, with 7 bases matching TRBD1. The V gene end was trimmed by 6 bases and the J gene end by 5 bases; junction bases not matched to a gene: 6. The germline CDR1 and CDR2 sequences are LNHNV and YYDKDF (reference sequence). CDR3 length equals 14 residues. The CDR3 protein is CATRNRGPNEKLFF. The CDR3 nucleotides are TGTGCCACCAGAAACAGGGGTCCCAATGAAAAACTGTTTTTT.

The chain carries TRBV5-6 and TRBJ1-1; maybe TRBD1 (5 bases). Per germline, CDR1 SGHDT and CDR2 YYEEEE. The length of the CDR3 is 16 residues. Trimming took 0 bases from V and 0 from J, leaving 12 bases between them. The CDR3 loop is CASSLDGGTMNTEAFF. In nucleotides, the CDR3 is TGTGCCAGCAGCTTGGACGGGGGAACGATGAACACTGAAGCTTTCTTT.

V usage is TRBV9 and J usage is TRBJ2-2, with TRBD2 as a possible D gene (7 bases). V was trimmed by 5 bases and J by 2 bases, leaving 22 bases between them. The CDR3 has 18 residues. The V gene's germline CDR1 is SGDLS and CDR2 YYNGEE. The CDR3 coding sequence is TGTGCCAGCAGTGTGGACTTGCGGGGGCGTCTCAACACCGGGGAGCTGTTTTTT. Translated, it gives CASSVDLRGRLNTGELFF.

This rearrangement joins TRBV5-6 to TRBJ2-5; a possible D gene is TRBD1 (6 bases). The germline CDR1 and CDR2 sequences are SGHDT and YYEEEE. The CDR3 is made up of 13 amino acids. Trimming cost V 1 base and J 3 bases, with 7 bases left between them. The CDR3 is CASSLTGKETQYF. The CDR3 bases are TGTGCCAGCAGCTTGACAGGGAAAGAGACCCAGTACTTC.

The chain couples TRBV7-8 to TRBJ2-1, with D unclear. This CDR3 has 12 residues. CDR1 SGHVS and CDR2 FQNEAQ come from the germline V gene. Trimming stripped 8 bases from V and 4 bases from J, with 9 bases between. The CDR3: CASEAAYNEQFF. The CDR3, as DNA: TGTGCCAGCGAGGCTGCGTACAATGAGCAGTTCTTC.

The V call is TRBV5-4, the J call TRBJ2-5; 12 nucleotides align to TRBD2. Germline CDR1 is SGHNT and CDR2 is YYREEE (reference sequence). The CDR3 is 16 residues long. V lost 0 bases to trimming and J lost 5 bases; unmatched junction nucleotides: 5. CDR3 nucleotide sequence: TGTGCCAGCAGCTTGGAGCTAGCGGGGGGGCCGGAGACCCAGTACTTC. Translating it yields CASSLELAGGPETQYF.

The gene calls are TRBV4-1 and TRBJ2-1; D gene uncertain. V was cut by 1 base and J by 3 bases, with 7 bases left in between. This CDR3 comprises 14 residues. Germline CDR1 is MGHRA and CDR2 is YSYEKL. In nucleotides, the CDR3 is TGCGCCAGCAGCCAAGCCTACGACTACAATGAGCAGTTCTTC. Translation: CASSQAYDYNEQFF.

The rearrangement uses TRBV18 and TRBJ2-2, with TRBD1 matching over 9 bases. V gave up 4 bases and J gave up 7 bases; unmatched junction bases: 4. Germline V gives CDR1 KGHSH, CDR2 LQKENI. CDR3 length: 14 amino acids. The CDR3 loop is CASSLRDRDGELFF. CDR3 DNA sequence: TGTGCCAGCTCACTCCGGGACAGGGACGGGGAGCTGTTTTTT.

This sequence joins TRBV27 and TRBJ2-7; TRBD1 is a possible D gene (6 bases). V gave up 4 bases and J gave up 4 bases, with 14 bases separating them. The CDR3 runs 14 residues. CDR1 is MNHEY and CDR2 is SMNVEV in the germline V gene (reference sequence). The CDR3 protein is CASSSAGTRYEQYF. In DNA form, the CDR3 reads TGTGCCAGCAGTTCAGCCGGGACACGATACGAGCAGTACTTC.

This chain uses TRBV6-4 with TRBJ2-2; 12 bases agree with TRBD2. The CDR3 is 16 residues long. Germline V gene sequence: CDR1 MRHNA, CDR2 SNTAGT. V was pared by 4 bases and J by 4 bases, with 4 bases of the junction left unmatched. CDR3 DNA sequence: TGTGCCAGCAGTGCCCTAGCGGGGGGGCCCACCGGGGAGCTGTTTTTT. Protein sequence: CASSALAGGPTGELFF.

The chain joins TRBV7-2 to TRBJ1-5; 8 nucleotides line up with TRBD1. Germline V gene lookup returns CDR1 SGHTA and CDR2 FQGNSA. The junction had 13 bases not matched to a gene; V was cut back by 0 bases and J by 6 bases. This CDR3 has 18 residues. CDR3 in amino acids: CASSLAFSSRGRSQPQHF. The CDR3 nucleotides are TGTGCCAGCAGCTTAGCGTTCAGTAGCAGGGGGCGAAGTCAGCCCCAGCATTTT.

This chain uses TRBV28 with TRBJ2-1; D is possibly TRBD1 (5 bases). Germline-derived CDR1 and CDR2 are MDHEN and SYDVKM. Trimming took 7 bases from V and 2 from J, leaving 18 bases between them. The CDR3 has 16 amino acids. The DNA for the CDR3 is TGTGCCAGCACCTCAGGTGGGCAGGGCACCTACAATGAGCAGTTCTTC. Translating gives CASTSGGQGTYNEQFF.

J is TRBJ2-3 and V is TRBV11-2; 11 nucleotides align to TRBD2. Germline-derived CDR1 and CDR2 are SGHAT and FQNNGV. The CDR3 runs to 15 residues. Germline trimming cut 7 bases from V and 5 bases from J; bases unmatched to any gene: 8. The CDR3 region is CASTFSGGAGDTQYF. The DNA of the CDR3 is TGTGCCAGCACTTTTAGCGGGGGGGCTGGAGATACGCAGTATTTT.

The J gene is TRBJ1-2, the V gene TRBV10-3; 8 positions match TRBD1. The trim removed 7 bases at V and 6 bases at J, leaving 7 bases unmatched. The CDR3 loop spans 13 amino acids. Germline V CDR1 and CDR2: ENHRY, SYGVKD. CDR3 in amino acids: CAINPTGAHGYTF. The CDR3 DNA sequence: TGTGCCATCAATCCGACAGGGGCACATGGCTACACCTTC.

The chain recombines TRBV7-3 with TRBJ1-1; possibly TRBD1 for D (6 bases). Looked up from germline, CDR1 is SGHTA and CDR2 is FQGTGA. The CDR3 spans 14 residues. V lost 7 bases and J lost 1, with 13 bases in between. The CDR3 DNA is TGTGCCAGCACCCCCCCACAGGGGAACACTGAAGCTTTCTTT. As protein: CASTPPQGNTEAFF.